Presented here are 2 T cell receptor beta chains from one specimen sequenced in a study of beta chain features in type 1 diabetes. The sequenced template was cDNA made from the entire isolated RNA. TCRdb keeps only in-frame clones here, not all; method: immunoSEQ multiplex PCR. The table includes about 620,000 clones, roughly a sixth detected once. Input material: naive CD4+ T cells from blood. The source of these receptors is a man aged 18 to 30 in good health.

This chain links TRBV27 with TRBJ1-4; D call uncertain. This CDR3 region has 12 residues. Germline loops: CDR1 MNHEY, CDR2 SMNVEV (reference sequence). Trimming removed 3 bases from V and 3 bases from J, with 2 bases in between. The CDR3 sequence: CASSFANEKLFF. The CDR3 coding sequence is TGTGCCAGCAGTTTTGCTAATGAAAAACTGTTTTTT.

This CDR3 is CASSSRDRVRNQPQHF. CDR3 DNA: TGTGCCAGCAGCTCGAGGGACAGGGTACGGAATCAGCCCCAGCATTTT. V is TRBV7-3 and J is TRBJ1-5; 9 positions agree with TRBD1. Trimming took 4 bases from V and 4 from J; bases not matched to a gene: 8. CDR3 length: 16 residues. Germline lookup yields CDR1 SGHTA and CDR2 FQGTGA.